The 5 T cell receptor beta chains below come from one sample, sequenced in a study of vaccination and CD4 T cells after COVID-19 (dated by TCRdb to 2021 to 2024). The intended sense of this specimen's treatment or condition label: approximately nine-day PBMC culture with coronavirus spike peptide pools or control peptides (ViraFEST assay). No antigen is known for these receptors. The receptor library was made with PCR. Data came from an Illumina iSeq 100. TCR sequencing of DNA from cultured CD4+ T cells used the Oncomine TCR Beta short-read assay at the Johns Hopkins FTIC core. The public reads were reanalyzed by TCRdb: fastp trimming at Q25, MiXCR alignment, in-frame beta chains only. Entries are consolidated by CDR3 protein sequence, retaining the most common genes and DNA. The table for this sample lists about 15,000 distinct CDR3 sequences; around 66% of them were counted only once. Of the sample, about 4.6% is held by the ten largest clones.

What was sequenced was CD4+ T cells from blood, cultured in vitro. Receptor source: a human donor who had recovered from COVID-19.

The V and J genes are TRBV28 and TRBJ1-1; TRBD1 is a possible D gene (6 bases). This CDR3 is 15 amino acids long. V was clipped by 6 bases and J by 2 bases, with 16 bases between them. Germline V lookup: CDR1 MDHEN, CDR2 SYDVKM. CDR3 amino acids: CASSSQSGENTEAFF. CDR3 DNA: TGTGCCAGCAGCTCCCAATCAGGGGAAAACACTGAAGCTTTCTTT.

The rearrangement links TRBV27 to TRBJ1-3, with a tentative D call TRBD1 (5 bases). This CDR3 spans 14 amino acids. Germline V CDR1 and CDR2: MNHEY, SMNVEV (reference sequence). Trimming pared 8 bases from V and 0 bases from J, leaving 11 bases between. In nucleotides, the CDR3 is TGTGCCAGCGGGACCGGAAACTCTGGAAACACCATATATTTT. Protein: CASGTGNSGNTIYF.

V usage is TRBV7-2 and J usage is TRBJ1-5, with TRBD1 matching over 9 bases. V shed 2 bases, J shed 7 bases, and the junction held 6 bases outside the gene matches. This CDR3 contains 15 residues. Germline values: CDR1 SGHTA, CDR2 FQGNSA. DNA for the CDR3: TGTGCCAGCAGCTTAACAGGGGGCTTAGGACAGCCCCAGCATTTT. Translated: CASSLTGGLGQPQHF.

This clonotype was counted a single time. The rearrangement uses TRBV21-1 and TRBJ1-2. TRBV21-1 represents a pseudogene. The CDR3 extends over 15 amino acids. The CDR3 region is CASSKEAETNYGYTF. In nucleotides, the CDR3 is TGTGCCAGCAGCAAAGAGGCAGAGACTAACTATGGCTACACCTTC.

The chain links TRBV18 to TRBJ1-5; D call uncertain. CDR3 length: 14 amino acids. The V gene lost 1 base and the J gene lost 7 bases, with 11 bases spanning the gap. Germline V gene data show CDR1 as KGHSH and CDR2 as LQKENI. CDR3 in amino acids: CASSPQAFRQPQHF. For the CDR3, the DNA is TGTGCCAGCTCACCACAGGCTTTTAGGCAGCCCCAGCATTTT. Variable domain in full (rest from reference TRBV18 and TRBJ1-5): NAGVMQNPRHLVRRRGQEARLRCSPMKGHSHVYWYRQLPEEGLKFMVYLQKENIIDESGMPKERFSAEFPKEGPSILRIQQVVRGDSAAYFCASSPQAFRQPQHFGDGTRLSIL.